The rows below give T cell receptor beta chains drawn from one sample of a study of coeliac disease. Sequencing used immunoSEQ multiplex PCR; TCRdb keeps in-frame clones, though not all of them. The data contain around 3,000 clones, roughly half of them singletons. Source material: intraepithelial lymphocytes from the gut. All receptors come from an older woman with celiac disease. CDR3s include the opening cysteine and the closing phenylalanine or tryptophan. D genes are given only for firm matches. Only part of the rows carry a size: once, few, many, or a class if the clone is expanded.

j_call: TRBJ2-7
v_call: TRBV4-3
d_call: TRBD2
clone_size: medium-sized
cdr3_aa: CASSQDYAGGGRYEQYF
cdr3_nt: TGCGCCAGCAGCCAAGATTATGCGGGCGGGGGGCGCTACGAGCAGTACTTC

j_call: TRBJ2-7
v_call: TRBV2
d_call: NA
clone_size: medium-sized
cdr3_aa: CASRARSSYEQYF
cdr3_nt: TGTGCCAGCAGGGCTAGGAGCTCCTACGAGCAGTACTTC

j_call: TRBJ1-3
v_call: TRBV30
d_call: NA
clone_size: few
cdr3_aa: CAWRSSGGNTIYF
cdr3_nt: TGTGCCTGGAGATCGTCAGGGGGAAACACCATATATTTT

j_call: TRBJ2-5
v_call: TRBV11-2
d_call: NA
clone_size: NA
cdr3_aa: CASSLGFGGPQETQYF
cdr3_nt: TGTGCCAGCAGCTTAGGGTTCGGAGGGCCCCAAGAGACCCAGTACTTC

j_call: TRBJ1-5
v_call: TRBV6-6
d_call: NA
clone_size: NA
cdr3_aa: CASSTDSRNQPQHF
cdr3_nt: TGTGCCAGCAGTACGGACAGCCGTAATCAGCCCCAGCATTTT

j_call: TRBJ2-3
v_call: TRBV6-5
d_call: TRBD1
clone_size: NA
cdr3_aa: CASRGQGPDTQYF
cdr3_nt: TGTGCCAGCAGGGGACAGGGCCCAGATACGCAGTATTTT

j_call: TRBJ2-5
v_call: TRBV21-1
d_call: NA
clone_size: medium-sized
cdr3_aa: CASSKARVGGVEETQYF
cdr3_nt: TGTGCCAGCAGCAAAGCGCGGGTCGGGGGGGTGGAGGAGACCCAGTACTTC

j_call: TRBJ2-7
v_call: TRBV27
d_call: NA
clone_size: NA
cdr3_aa: CASSLSEGYEQYF
cdr3_nt: TGTGCCAGCAGTTTGTCGGAGGGCTACGAGCAGTACTTC

j_call: TRBJ1-2
v_call: TRBV4-1
d_call: NA
clone_size: NA
cdr3_aa: CASSQDLGGRNHYGYTF
cdr3_nt: TGCGCCAGCAGCCAAGATCTAGGGGGAAGGAACCACTATGGCTACACCTTC

j_call: TRBJ2-2
v_call: TRBV5-5
d_call: NA
clone_size: NA
cdr3_aa: CASSLRQGGSSGELFF
cdr3_nt: TGTGCCAGCAGCTTGCGCCAGGGAGGAAGTTCCGGGGAGCTGTTTTTT

j_call: TRBJ2-3
v_call: TRBV7-9
d_call: TRBD1
clone_size: NA
cdr3_aa: CASSSGTGPILTDTQYF
cdr3_nt: TGTGCCAGCAGCTCGGGGACAGGGCCCATACTCACAGATACGCAGTATTTT

j_call: TRBJ1-3
v_call: TRBV5-1
d_call: NA
clone_size: NA
cdr3_aa: CASSSGREADLRNTIYF
cdr3_nt: TGCGCCAGCAGCTCGGGTAGGGAGGCGGATTTGCGGAACACCATATATTTT

j_call: TRBJ2-5
v_call: TRBV7-9
d_call: NA
clone_size: NA
cdr3_aa: CASSSPNQETQYF
cdr3_nt: TGTGCCAGCAGCTCACCTAACCAAGAGACCCAGTACTTC

j_call: TRBJ1-6
v_call: TRBV30
d_call: TRBD1
clone_size: NA
cdr3_aa: CAWEGTGASPLHF
cdr3_nt: TGTGCCTGGGAGGGGACAGGAGCTTCACCCCTCCACTTT

j_call: TRBJ1-2
v_call: TRBV7-2
d_call: NA
clone_size: few
cdr3_aa: CASSLDPGDYGYTF
cdr3_nt: TGTGCCAGCAGCTTAGATCCAGGGGACTATGGCTACACCTTC

j_call: TRBJ2-7
v_call: TRBV5-6
d_call: TRBD2
clone_size: few
cdr3_aa: CASSWGLAEVYF
cdr3_nt: TGTGCCAGCAGCTGGGGACTAGCGGAGGTGTACTTC

j_call: TRBJ2-1
v_call: TRBV6-4
d_call: TRBD2
clone_size: once
cdr3_aa: CASSSGGGENEQFF
cdr3_nt: TGTGCCAGCAGTAGCGGGGGGGGTGAGAATGAGCAGTTCTTC

j_call: TRBJ2-3
v_call: TRBV4-3
d_call: NA
clone_size: once
cdr3_aa: CASSQDLYGGGGVDTQYF
cdr3_nt: TGCGCCAGCAGCCAAGATCTATATGGCGGGGGCGGGGTAGATACGCAGTATTTT

j_call: TRBJ1-2
v_call: TRBV9
d_call: TRBD1
clone_size: few
cdr3_aa: CASSHAQGVNYGYTF
cdr3_nt: TGTGCCAGCAGCCATGCCCAGGGGGTAAACTATGGCTACACCTTC

j_call: TRBJ2-7
v_call: TRBV9
d_call: NA
clone_size: NA
cdr3_aa: CASSVDDTGLSYEQYF
cdr3_nt: TGTGCCAGCAGCGTAGATGACACCGGACTATCCTACGAGCAGTACTTC

j_call: TRBJ2-7
v_call: TRBV20-1
d_call: NA
clone_size: NA
cdr3_aa: CSARDAYEQYF
cdr3_nt: TGCAGTGCTAGAGACGCCTACGAGCAGTACTTC

j_call: TRBJ2-3
v_call: TRBV5-7
d_call: TRBD2
clone_size: few
cdr3_aa: CASSLAGGTTDTQYF
cdr3_nt: TGTGCCAGCAGCTTGGCCGGGGGGACCACAGATACGCAGTATTTT

j_call: TRBJ1-2
v_call: TRBV4-3
d_call: NA
clone_size: NA
cdr3_aa: CASSQEPNRAPNYGYTF
cdr3_nt: TGCGCCAGCAGCCAAGAGCCTAACAGAGCTCCTAACTATGGCTACACCTTC

j_call: TRBJ2-3
v_call: TRBV18
d_call: NA
clone_size: NA
cdr3_aa: CASSPVRQAGADTQYF
cdr3_nt: TGTGCCAGCTCACCCGTACGCCAGGCCGGGGCAGATACGCAGTATTTT

j_call: TRBJ1-1
v_call: TRBV27
d_call: NA
clone_size: NA
cdr3_aa: CASSPPPEDTEAFF
cdr3_nt: TGTGCCAGCAGTCCCCCCCCTGAGGACACTGAAGCTTTCTTT

j_call: TRBJ2-7
v_call: TRBV4-3
d_call: NA
clone_size: NA
cdr3_aa: CASSQGLWASVRYEQYF
cdr3_nt: TGCGCCAGCAGCCAAGGGCTTTGGGCTAGCGTTCGCTACGAGCAGTACTTC

j_call: TRBJ1-1
v_call: TRBV6-5
d_call: NA
clone_size: NA
cdr3_aa: CASSWGGMNTEAFF
cdr3_nt: TGTGCCAGCAGTTGGGGGGGGATGAACACTGAAGCTTTCTTT

j_call: TRBJ2-5
v_call: TRBV19
d_call: TRBD1
clone_size: NA
cdr3_aa: CASSPGPQQGQYF
cdr3_nt: TGTGCCAGTAGTCCGGGACCGCAACAGGGGCAGTACTTC

j_call: TRBJ1-3
v_call: TRBV2
d_call: NA
clone_size: few
cdr3_aa: CASSDRYFLRTRQSGNTIYF
cdr3_nt: TGTGCCAGCAGTGATCGTTATTTTTTAAGGACACGGCAATCTGGAAACACCATATATTTT

j_call: TRBJ1-1
v_call: TRBV21-1
d_call: NA
clone_size: NA
cdr3_aa: CASSKEVGGEKNTEAFF
cdr3_nt: TGTGCCAGCAGCAAAGAGGTGGGCGGGGAAAAGAACACTGAAGCTTTCTTT

j_call: TRBJ2-3
v_call: TRBV9
d_call: TRBD2
clone_size: NA
cdr3_aa: CASSVVGLAGSTDTQYF
cdr3_nt: TGTGCCAGCAGCGTAGTGGGACTAGCGGGGAGCACAGATACGCAGTATTTT